This paragraph covers one T cell receptor (beta chain) sequence. Generated by immunoSEQ multiplex PCR, the TCRdb table keeps only in-frame clones and is missing some. The table has about 250,000 clones, roughly 91% seen once. The sample is drawn from a study of blood T cell repertoires in COVID-19. Germline V lookup: CDR1 MDHEN, CDR2 SYDVKM. The CDR3 contains 14 residues. With 8 bases clipped from V and 0 bases from J, the junction kept 4 bases outside the gene matches. The J gene is TRBJ1-3, the V gene TRBV28, with TRBD1 matching 7 bases. This receptor was identified in a man aged 40-55 years who had recovered from COVID-19. Sample: PBMCs or T cells enriched from blood (not recorded which). The CDR3 DNA is TGTGCCAGCTGGGACAGACACTCTGGAAACACCATATATTTT. Amino acids: CASWDRHSGNTIYF.